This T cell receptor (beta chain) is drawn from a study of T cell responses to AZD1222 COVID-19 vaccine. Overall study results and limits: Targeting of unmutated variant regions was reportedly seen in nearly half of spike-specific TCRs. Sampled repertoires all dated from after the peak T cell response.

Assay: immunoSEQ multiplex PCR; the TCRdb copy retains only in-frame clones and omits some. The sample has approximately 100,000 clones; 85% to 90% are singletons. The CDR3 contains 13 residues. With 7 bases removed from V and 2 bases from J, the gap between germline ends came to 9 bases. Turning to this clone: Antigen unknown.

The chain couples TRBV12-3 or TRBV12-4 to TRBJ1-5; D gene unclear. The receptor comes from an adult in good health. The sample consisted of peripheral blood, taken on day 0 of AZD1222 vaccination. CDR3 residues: CASTRDGNQPQHF. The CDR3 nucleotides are TGTGCCAGCACCCGAGACGGCAATCAGCCCCAGCATTTT.